The T cell receptor (beta chain) described here comes from a study of T cells in Graves' hyperthyroidism and ophthalmopathy. The germline gives CDR1 MDHEN, CDR2 SYDVKM. This CDR3 comprises 17 residues. RNA transcripts served as the template for amplifying TCR beta CDR3 regions. The HTBI primer set drove a first-round RT-PCR of the TCR CDR3. MiXCR was run by TCRdb on the multiplex PCR reads, yielding one entry per CDR3 protein. The repertoire holds around 340,000 distinct CDR3 sequences, with about 15% as singletons. Whole-study results and caveats: In simple terms, a model built on 13 V-J features told ophthalmopathy apart from stable hyperthyroidism.

This clonotype was detected a few times. The antigen is unknown. A clone one base away is much larger, so this may be a read error. Using around 10 ml of fresh peripheral blood, PBMCs were prepared. The chain joins TRBV28 to TRBJ2-1; D may be TRBD1 or TRBD2 (6 bases each). The source is a woman in her 30s with Graves' hyperthyroidism that later progressed to Graves' ophthalmopathy. The sequenced sample was blood. In nucleotides, the CDR3 is TGTGCCCGCAGTTTATTCCACGGGGGCGCATTATTAAATGAGCAGTTCTTC. It yields the protein CARSLFHGGALLNEQFF.